This entry is about one T cell receptor beta chain. Its antigen is unknown. With 60 Vbeta and 13 Jbeta primers, the PCR was carried out. The protocol was immunoSEQ multiplex PCR, while the TCRdb copy is restricted to in-frame clones and leaves out a portion. Among some 100,000 clones listed, approximately 81% were seen once. This record comes from a study of cytomegalovirus exposure and HLA in healthy donors. Donors in the study were healthy people who gave bone marrow. General study points: Investigators reported 150 to 200 TCR beta chains as tied to cytomegalovirus. Reports indicate that TCR beta sequences accurately predicted the HLA-A and HLA-B alleles of most subjects.

The ends lost 6 bases at V and 2 bases at J; junction bases unmatched: 6. Germline CDR1 reads WSHSY; CDR2 reads SAAADI. This CDR3 spans 14 amino acids. This TCR came from a male donor in good health and CMV-seropositive. Sequencing was carried out using PBMCs. The V call is TRBV10-2, the J call TRBJ1-2; 7 bases match TRBD1. The CDR3 is CASRLGTANYGYTF. The CDR3 DNA follows: TGCGCCAGCAGGCTGGGGACAGCCAACTATGGCTACACCTTC.